The clone carrying this T cell receptor (beta chain) has a single count. These data originate in a study of blood T cell repertoires in COVID-19. Study in general: Samples came from the United States, Italy and Spain, spanning acute and convalescent COVID-19.

The germline V gene has CDR1 MNHEY and CDR2 SVGAGI. The CDR3 consists of 14 residues. With 4 bases clipped from V and 9 bases from J, the junction kept 11 bases outside the gene matches. The method was immunoSEQ multiplex PCR; TCRdb's version includes in-frame clones alone and lacks a portion of them. The data show approximately 480,000 clones, about 90% seen once. Ages ranged from about 18 to 89 years, with residence in fewer than 25 US areas. Sequencing was carried out using PBMCs or T cells enriched from blood (not recorded which). J is TRBJ1-1 and V is TRBV6-5; 7 nucleotides align to TRBD1. This TCR was sampled from a woman in her late teens or twenties who had recovered from COVID-19. CDR3 sequence (DNA): TGTGCCAGCAGTTCCCGGGACAGCGAGAGACAAGCTTTCTTT. Protein sequence: CASSSRDSERQAFF.